The 31 T cell receptor beta chains reported below all come from one sample, sequenced in a study of beta chain features in type 1 diabetes. Isolated RNA was reverse transcribed in full, so expressed TCRB transcripts were sequenced. Profiled with immunoSEQ multiplex PCR; TCRdb holds only in-frame clones, not every one. The repertoire holds about 900,000 clones, with roughly a sixth as singletons. Input material: naive CD4+ T cells from blood. The receptor source for this set is a woman aged 18-35 years in good health.

The chain combines TRBV6-6 with TRBJ1-5, with 7 bases lining up with TRBD1. V shed 5 bases and J 2 bases; nucleotides not matched to a gene: 9. Germline V gene lookup returns CDR1 MNHNY and CDR2 SVGAGI (reference sequence). The CDR3 contains 16 residues. In DNA, the CDR3 is TGTGCCAGCAGTACCCGACAGGGTTCGGGCAATCAGCCCCAGCATTTT. Translation: CASSTRQGSGNQPQHF.

This clone turned up a few times. The CDR3 region is CASSSGRGYNQETQYF. DNA for the CDR3: TGTGCCAGCAGCTCAGGCAGGGGGTACAATCAAGAGACCCAGTACTTC. The chain carries TRBV7-2 and TRBJ2-5; 7 bases line up with TRBD1. Trimming removed 4 bases from V and 2 bases from J; junction bases left unmatched: 10. This CDR3 comprises 16 residues. Germline V CDR1 and CDR2: SGHTA, FQGNSA.

This clone was observed a few times. The identical CDR3 is also encoded by other nucleotide sequences in the sample. The rearrangement joins TRBV6-6 to TRBJ2-6; D is possibly TRBD2 (5 bases). Trimming left V 2 bases short and J 0 bases short, with 5 bases between. The length of the CDR3 is 15 residues. Germline V lookup: CDR1 MNHNY, CDR2 SVGAGI (reference sequence). CDR3 in amino acids: CASSYAGSGANVLTF. The CDR3 DNA sequence: TGTGCCAGCAGTTACGCGGGCTCTGGGGCCAACGTCCTGACTTTC.

V usage is TRBV7-9 and J usage is TRBJ2-2, with TRBD2 matching over 8 bases. Trimming at V came to 6 bases and at J to 7 bases, leaving 7 bases not matched to a gene. The CDR3 consists of 14 residues. CDR1 SEHNR and CDR2 FQNEAQ come from the germline V gene (reference sequence). As DNA, the CDR3 is TGTGCCAGCAGTAGAAAGCGGGGGATCGGGGAGCTGTTTTTT. It is translated as CASSRKRGIGELFF.

This rearrangement joins TRBV11-2 to TRBJ2-7; 15 bases map to TRBD2. In germline, CDR1 is SGHAT, CDR2 FQNNGV. V shed 7 bases and J 6 bases; nucleotides not matched to a gene: 7. The CDR3 is 15 amino acids. CDR3 sequence: CASTRTSGRAPEQYF. In DNA, the CDR3 is TGTGCCAGCACCCGGACTAGCGGGAGGGCCCCCGAGCAGTACTTC.

Concerning this clone itself: Within the sample, other DNA sequences also encode this same CDR3. The V gene is TRBV7-2, the J gene TRBJ2-7; 9 nucleotides line up with TRBD2. Germline CDR1 reads SGHTA; CDR2 reads FQGNSA. Trimming took 5 bases from V and 0 from J; bases not matched to a gene: 2. This CDR3 region has 14 residues. CDR3 coding DNA: TGTGCCAGCAGCCCTAGCGGGACCTCCTACGAGCAGTACTTC. This gives the protein CASSPSGTSYEQYF. Drawing the rest from reference TRBV7-2 and TRBJ2-7, the complete variable domain is GAGVSQSPSNKVTEKGKDVELRCDPISGHTALYWYRQSLGQGLEFLIYFQGNSAPDKSGLPSDRFSAERTGGSVSTLTIQRTQQEDSAVYLCASSPSGTSYEQYFGPGTRLTVT.

The V call is TRBV6-5, the J call TRBJ1-2; 10 positions match TRBD1. CDR1 and CDR2 from the germline V gene are MNHEY and SVGAGI. The CDR3 spans 12 residues. The junction had 5 bases not matched to a gene; V was cut back by 8 bases and J by 8 bases. DNA of the CDR3: TGTGCCAGCGGGGGACAGGGGTGGGGCTACACCTTC. Its protein product is CASGGQGWGYTF.

V and J are TRBV7-9 and TRBJ1-2; no firm D call. Germline CDR1 reads SEHNR; CDR2 reads FQNEAQ (reference sequence). V was clipped by 5 bases and J by 8 bases, with 12 bases between them. The CDR3 totals 12 residues. This CDR3 reads CASSTESRGYTF. DNA of the CDR3: TGTGCCAGCAGCACCGAGTCGCGGGGCTACACCTTC. Full variable domain (outside the CDR3, taken from reference TRBV7-9 and TRBJ1-2): DTGVSQNPRHKITKRGQNVTFRCDPISEHNRLYWYRQTLGQGPEFLTYFQNEAQLEKSRLLSDRFSAERPKGSFSTLEIQRTEQGDSAMYLCASSTESRGYTFGSGTRLTVV.

This chain uses TRBV29-1 with TRBJ2-5, with D perhaps TRBD2 (6 bases). Germline V lookup: CDR1 SQVTM, CDR2 ANQGSEA. Between the trimmed V and J ends, which lost 0 bases and 3 bases, there was a span of 14 bases. CDR3 length equals 15 residues. The CDR3 DNA reads TGCAGCGTTGAAGACCCCGGGGTAGCGGAAGAGACCCAGTACTTC. Encoded protein: CSVEDPGVAEETQYF.

The rearrangement joins TRBV7-2 to TRBJ2-1; 7 bases agree with TRBD1. Germline CDR1 reads SGHTA; CDR2 reads FQGNSA. V shed 5 bases, J shed 9 bases, and the junction held 16 bases outside the gene matches. The CDR3 spans 16 residues. The CDR3 region is CASSTTRDRLTLEQFF. CDR3 bases: TGTGCCAGCAGCACAACCCGGGACAGACTCACCCTTGAGCAGTTCTTC.

A few counts support this clone. The same CDR3 is also encoded by other DNA sequences in this sample. The chain couples TRBV28 to TRBJ2-5; 8 positions match TRBD1. Germline CDR1 is MDHEN and CDR2 is SYDVKM. This CDR3 is built from 14 residues. Germline trimming cut 4 bases from V and 1 base from J; bases unmatched to any gene: 2. CDR3 bases: TGTGCCAGCAGTTCGGGACAGGTCCAAGAGACCCAGTACTTC. This gives the protein CASSSGQVQETQYF.

The chain couples TRBV6-5 to TRBJ2-7; D might be TRBD2 (5 bases). With 4 bases removed from V and 7 bases from J, the gap between germline ends came to 8 bases. The germline gives CDR1 MNHEY, CDR2 SVGAGI. This CDR3 has 11 residues. CDR3 loop: CASSFRREQYF. Written as DNA, the CDR3 is TGTGCCAGCAGTTTCAGGAGGGAGCAGTACTTC.

This sequence joins TRBV7-3 and TRBJ2-5; no clear D. Per the germline V gene, CDR1 is SGHTA and CDR2 is FQGTGA. This CDR3 comprises 12 residues. V dropped 5 bases and J dropped 6 bases, with 10 bases sitting between them. The CDR3 protein is CASSRWEKTQYF. The CDR3, as DNA: TGTGCCAGCAGCCGTTGGGAAAAGACCCAGTACTTC.

The chain employs TRBV10-3 and TRBJ1-1, with 8 bases fitting TRBD1. CDR3 length: 13 residues. Trimming cost V 3 bases and J 11 bases; bases outside gene matches: 8. CDR1 ENHRY and CDR2 SYGVKD come from the germline V gene. CDR3 sequence (DNA): TGTGCCATCAGTGATATCCCCCGGACAGGGGCTTTCTTT. Protein: CAISDIPRTGAFF.

The chain joins TRBV6-4 to TRBJ2-1; 8 bases are a match to TRBD2. This CDR3 contains 15 residues. Germline V lookup: CDR1 MRHNA, CDR2 SNTAGT. J lost 6 bases, V lost 3 bases, and 7 bases had no gene match. The CDR3 DNA sequence: TGTGCCAGCAGTGAGGGGACTAGTGCTACCAATGAGCAGTTCTTC. This gives the protein CASSEGTSATNEQFF.

This clone has just a few counts. The V and J genes are TRBV5-6 and TRBJ2-7, with 8 bases identical to TRBD1. The J segment lost 4 bases and the V segment lost 5 bases, leaving 11 bases of the junction unmatched. This CDR3 has 15 residues. Germline CDR1 reads SGHDT; CDR2 reads YYEEEE. The CDR3 sequence is CASRKRQGSVYEQYF. The DNA for the CDR3 is TGTGCCAGCAGGAAACGACAGGGGAGTGTGTACGAGCAGTACTTC.

This clone was recorded a few times. The V call is TRBV29-1, the J call TRBJ1-4; TRBD1 agrees at 10 bases. Germline CDR1 is SQVTM and CDR2 is ANQGSEA. The CDR3 is 12 amino acids. Trimming cost V 7 bases and J 6 bases; bases outside gene matches: 2. The CDR3 DNA sequence: TGCAGCGCGGGACAGGGGTATGAAAAACTGTTTTTT. Translation: CSAGQGYEKLFF. Full variable domain (outside the CDR3, taken from reference TRBV29-1 and TRBJ1-4): SAVISQKPSRDICQRGTSLTIQCQVDSQVTMMFWYRQQPGQSLTLIATANQGSEATYESGFVIDKFPISRPNLTFSTLTVSNMSPEDSSIYLCSAGQGYEKLFFGSGTQLSVL.

This chain links TRBV7-3 with TRBJ2-2, with D possibly TRBD2 on 6 matching bases. CDR1 and CDR2 from the germline V gene are SGHTA and FQGTGA. CDR3 length: 17 residues. Trimming removed 5 bases from V and 5 bases from J, with 21 bases in between. CDR3: CASSPLGATRGTGELFF. The DNA of the CDR3 is TGTGCCAGCAGCCCCCTCGGTGCGACTAGAGGGACCGGGGAGCTGTTTTTT.

The rearrangement joins TRBV19 to TRBJ2-1; TRBD2 matches at 10 bases. This CDR3 comprises 16 residues. The germline V gene encodes CDR1 LNHDA and CDR2 SQIVND (reference sequence). V gave up 3 bases and J gave up 5 bases; unmatched junction bases: 7. The CDR3 sequence is CASSIAGLAENNEQFF. The DNA of the CDR3 is TGTGCCAGTAGTATTGCCGGACTAGCGGAAAACAATGAGCAGTTCTTC.

For this clone: The same CDR3 also results from other DNA sequences found in this sample. The V call is TRBV7-3, the J call TRBJ1-1; no firm D call. CDR1 and CDR2 (germline): SGHTA, FQGTGA. The CDR3 totals 13 residues. V was cut by 4 bases and J by 1 base, with 7 bases left in between. This CDR3 reads CASSSNPNTEAFF. The CDR3 region has the DNA TGTGCCAGCAGCTCCAATCCGAACACTGAAGCTTTCTTT.

The J gene is TRBJ2-5, the V gene TRBV7-6, with TRBD2 as a possible D gene (6 bases). Trimming pared 5 bases from V and 5 bases from J, leaving 24 bases between. The CDR3 is 17 amino acids. Germline assignment: CDR1 SGHVS and CDR2 FNYEAQ. The CDR3 sequence: CASSPPQARESRETQYF. The CDR3 coding sequence is TGTGCCAGCAGCCCGCCTCAGGCTCGGGAGTCGAGGGAGACCCAGTACTTC.

The sample holds a few counts of this clone. The V and J genes are TRBV27 and TRBJ1-5, with a possible D match to TRBD1 (6 bases). CDR1 and CDR2 from the germline V gene are MNHEY and SMNVEV (reference sequence). Between the trimmed V and J ends, which lost 3 bases and 2 bases, there was a span of 11 bases. The CDR3 contains 15 residues. Here the CDR3 DNA reads TGTGCCAGCAGTTTCCGGGGGGGCGGCAATCAGCCCCAGCATTTT. It codes for CASSFRGGGNQPQHF.

The rearrangement links TRBV6-5 to TRBJ2-2; D gene uncertain. The CDR3 is 12 amino acids. Germline lookup yields CDR1 MNHEY and CDR2 SVGAGI. V was shortened by 0 bases and J by 9 bases, with 5 bases between the two germline ends. CDR3 region: CASSYSRRELFF. DNA of the CDR3: TGTGCCAGCAGTTACTCCAGGCGGGAGCTGTTTTTT.

The CDR3 bases are TGCGCCAGCAGCATACGACAGCCAGACAATGAGCAGTTCTTC. It specifies CASSIRQPDNEQFF. V and J are TRBV5-1 and TRBJ2-1, with D possibly TRBD1 on 5 matching bases. V was trimmed by 4 bases and J by 5 bases, leaving 13 bases between them. The CDR3 runs to 14 residues. Germline V gene data show CDR1 as SGHRS and CDR2 as YFSETQ.

The V call is TRBV5-8, the J call TRBJ2-2; D tentatively fits TRBD1 or TRBD2 (5 bases each). Germline V lookup: CDR1 SGHTS, CDR2 YDEGEE. The CDR3 has 16 residues. With 0 bases removed from V and 3 bases from J, the gap between germline ends came to 12 bases. Here the CDR3 DNA reads TGTGCCAGCAGCTTGGGCTATGGGGGATACACCGGGGAGCTGTTTTTT. Translated, it gives CASSLGYGGYTGELFF. Using reference TRBV5-8 and TRBJ2-2 for the parts outside the CDR3, the full variable domain is EAGVTQSPTHLIKTRGQQATLRCSPISGHTSVYWYQQALGLGLQFLLWYDEGEERNRGNFPPRFSGRQFPNYSSELNVNALELEDSALYLCASSLGYGGYTGELFFGEGSRLTVL.

The rearrangement links TRBV6-1 to TRBJ2-5; maybe TRBD2 (5 bases). CDR3 length equals 14 residues. Germline V CDR1 and CDR2: MNHNS, SASEGT. Trimming pared 6 bases from V and 2 bases from J, leaving 13 bases between. CDR3 sequence: CASRTWTGQETQYF. The CDR3 region has the DNA TGTGCCAGCAGGACCTGGACGGGACAAGAGACCCAGTACTTC.

The genes are TRBV7-2 and TRBJ2-7, with 9 bases that match TRBD2. The CDR3 extends over 19 amino acids. Germline lookup yields CDR1 SGHTA and CDR2 FQGNSA. V trimming: 5 bases; J trimming: 0 bases; junction bases outside the gene matches: 17. The CDR3 DNA reads TGTGCCAGCAGCCGGGAAGCGGGAGGCAAAAGCCACTACTCCTACGAGCAGTACTTC. Encoded protein: CASSREAGGKSHYSYEQYF.

This rearrangement joins TRBV27 to TRBJ2-5, with 7 nucleotides matching TRBD1. The DNA end lines up better with TRBJ2-7; the J call may be wrong. There are 14 residues in the CDR3. CDR1 is MNHEY, CDR2 SMNVEV, per germline (reference sequence). The CDR3 sequence is CASLKWGQPYEQYF. CDR3 bases: TGTGCCAGCCTAAAGTGGGGACAGCCCTACGAGCAGTACTTC.

The CDR3 DNA reads TGTGCCAGCAGTTACAGGGGCGGGAGGGCCTACGAGCAGTACTTC. Encoded protein: CASSYRGGRAYEQYF. This chain joins TRBV6-5 and TRBJ2-7; TRBD2 aligns across 9 bases. This CDR3 region has 15 residues. CDR1 MNHEY and CDR2 SVGAGI come from the germline V gene. With 2 bases clipped from V and 2 bases from J, the junction kept 4 bases outside the gene matches.

The chain combines TRBV10-3 with TRBJ2-3; 12 positions match TRBD2. Germline loops: CDR1 ENHRY, CDR2 SYGVKD. The CDR3 runs 16 residues. The ends lost 4 bases at V and 3 bases at J; junction bases unmatched: 5. The CDR3 DNA reads as TGTGCCATCAGTGGACTAGCGGGAGACGGTACAGATACGCAGTATTTT. Encoded protein: CAISGLAGDGTDTQYF.

This clone was found a few times. The V call is TRBV7-8, the J call TRBJ2-2; a possible D gene is TRBD1 (6 bases). Germline values: CDR1 SGHVS, CDR2 FQNEAQ. Between the trimmed V and J ends, which lost 5 bases and 11 bases, there was a span of 21 bases. CDR3 size: 15 residues. The CDR3 nucleotides are TGTGCCAGCAGCCATGTTGCGAGGGGGTTAAGTGAGCTGTTTTTT. As protein: CASSHVARGLSELFF.